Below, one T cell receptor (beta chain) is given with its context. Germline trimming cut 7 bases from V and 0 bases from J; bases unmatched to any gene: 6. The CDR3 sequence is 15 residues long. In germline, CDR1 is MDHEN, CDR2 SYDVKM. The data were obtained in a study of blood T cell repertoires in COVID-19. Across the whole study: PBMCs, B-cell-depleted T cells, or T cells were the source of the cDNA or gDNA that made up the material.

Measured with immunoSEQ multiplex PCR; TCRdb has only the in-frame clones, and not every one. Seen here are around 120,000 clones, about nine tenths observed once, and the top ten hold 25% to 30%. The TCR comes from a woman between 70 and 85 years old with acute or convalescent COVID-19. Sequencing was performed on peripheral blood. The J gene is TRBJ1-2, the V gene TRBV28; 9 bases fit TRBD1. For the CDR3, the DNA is TGTGCCAGCACGACAGGGGGGGCCGCTAACTATGGCTACACCTTC. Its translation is CASTTGGAANYGYTF.